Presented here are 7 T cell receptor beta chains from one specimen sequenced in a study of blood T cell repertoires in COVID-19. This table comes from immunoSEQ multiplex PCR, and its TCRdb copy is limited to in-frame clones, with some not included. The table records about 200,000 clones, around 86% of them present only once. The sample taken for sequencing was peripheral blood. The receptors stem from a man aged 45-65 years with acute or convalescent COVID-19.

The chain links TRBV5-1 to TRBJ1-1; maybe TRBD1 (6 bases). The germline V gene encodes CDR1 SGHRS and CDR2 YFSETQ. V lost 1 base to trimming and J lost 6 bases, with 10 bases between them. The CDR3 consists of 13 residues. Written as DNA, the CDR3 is TGCGCCAGCAGCTTGCAAGGGGGAGCTGAAGCTTTCTTT. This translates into CASSLQGGAEAFF.

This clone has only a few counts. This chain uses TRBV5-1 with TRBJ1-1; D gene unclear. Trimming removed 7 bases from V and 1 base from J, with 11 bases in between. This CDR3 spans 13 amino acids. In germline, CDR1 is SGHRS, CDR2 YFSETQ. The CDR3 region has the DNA TGCGCCAGCGCCCTCGGGGAGAACACTGAAGCTTTCTTT. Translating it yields CASALGENTEAFF.

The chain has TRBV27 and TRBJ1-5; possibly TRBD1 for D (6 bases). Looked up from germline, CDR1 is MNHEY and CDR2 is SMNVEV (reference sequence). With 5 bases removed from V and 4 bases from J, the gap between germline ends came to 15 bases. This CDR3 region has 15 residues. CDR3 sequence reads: CASSTRGQINQPQHF. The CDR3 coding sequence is TGTGCCAGCAGTACCCGCGGACAGATAAATCAGCCCCAGCATTTT.

The CDR3 nucleotides are TGTGCCAGCAGGGACAGGGGAAGTCAGAACACTGAAGCTTTCTTT. Translating gives CASRDRGSQNTEAFF. This sequence joins TRBV6-5 and TRBJ1-1; 9 nucleotides line up with TRBD1. V shed 6 bases, J shed 1 base, and the junction held 6 bases outside the gene matches. CDR1 and CDR2 from the germline V gene are MNHEY and SVGAGI. This CDR3 contains 15 residues.

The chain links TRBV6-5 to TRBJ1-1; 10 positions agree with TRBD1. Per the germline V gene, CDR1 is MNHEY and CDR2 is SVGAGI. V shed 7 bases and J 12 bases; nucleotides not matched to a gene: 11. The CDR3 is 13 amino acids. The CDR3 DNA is TGTGCCAGCACCCCCCGGGACAGGGGTAAGACTTTCTTT. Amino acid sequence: CASTPRDRGKTFF.

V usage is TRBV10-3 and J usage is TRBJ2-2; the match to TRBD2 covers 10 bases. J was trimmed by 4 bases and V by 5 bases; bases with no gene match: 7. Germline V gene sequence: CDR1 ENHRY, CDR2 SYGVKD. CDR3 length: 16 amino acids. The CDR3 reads CAISTTSGAITGELFF. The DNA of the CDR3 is TGTGCCATCAGTACCACTAGCGGGGCGATCACCGGGGAGCTGTTTTTT.

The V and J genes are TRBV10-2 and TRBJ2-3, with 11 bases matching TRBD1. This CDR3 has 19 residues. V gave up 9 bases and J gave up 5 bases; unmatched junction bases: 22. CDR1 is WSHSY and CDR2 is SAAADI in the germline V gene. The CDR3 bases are TGCGCCAGGGAAGCGTCTACGGGACAGGGGGTCTCGGGCAGAGATACGCAGTATTTT. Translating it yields CAREASTGQGVSGRDTQYF.